Below, one TCR beta chain is given with its context. Per the original data handling: Amplifying reference gene primers gave estimates of nucleated cell counts. The assay was immunoSEQ multiplex PCR, and TCRdb's table has in-frame clones only and misses some. The D gene and trimming were derived from the DNA, and the V and J assignments and clone size from that table. This table holds roughly 150,000 clones, approximately 85% found once. The data stem from a study of blood T cell repertoires in COVID-19. Trimming left V 7 bases short and J 5 bases short, with 16 bases between. Germline loops: CDR1 SGHTA, CDR2 FQGNSA. There are 14 residues in the CDR3.

The J gene is TRBJ2-3, the V gene TRBV7-2, with a possible D match to TRBD2 (7 bases). The receptor comes from a man aged 50-59 years with acute or convalescent COVID-19. The sample comprised peripheral blood. The CDR3 coding sequence is TGTGCCAGCACCCCCGGGGGGCGCTTAGATACGCAGTATTTT. It translates to CASTPGGRLDTQYF.